This passage covers 6 T cell receptor beta chains from one sample sequenced in a study of cytomegalovirus exposure and HLA in healthy donors. The primer mix had 60 Vbeta and 13 Jbeta primers. The data were produced by immunoSEQ multiplex PCR, yet TCRdb's version contains in-frame clones alone and is incomplete. This table holds about 58,000 clones. Sequenced: PBMCs. Receptors originate from a woman aged 18-29 years in good health and CMV-seronegative.

J is TRBJ2-3 and V is TRBV18, with D possibly matching TRBD1 (5 bases). Trimming left V 2 bases short and J 0 bases short, with 9 bases between. The germline CDR1 and CDR2 sequences are KGHSH and LQKENI. CDR3 length equals 15 residues. The CDR3 spells CASSPGASSTDTQYF. As DNA, the CDR3 is TGTGCCAGCTCACCAGGGGCTTCTAGCACAGATACGCAGTATTTT. Combining the CDR3 with reference TRBV18 and TRBJ2-3 gives the whole variable domain NAGVMQNPRHLVRRRGQEARLRCSPMKGHSHVYWYRQLPEEGLKFMVYLQKENIIDESGMPKERFSAEFPKEGPSILRIQQVVRGDSAAYFCASSPGASSTDTQYFGPGTRLTVL.

This rearrangement joins TRBV28 to TRBJ2-7, with 9 bases matching TRBD1. The CDR3 spans 14 residues. CDR1 and CDR2 from the germline V gene are MDHEN and SYDVKM. V trimming: 7 bases; J trimming: 1 base; junction bases outside the gene matches: 5. The CDR3 region has the DNA TGTGCCAGCACCCGGACAGGGGAATCCTACGAGCAGTACTTC. Translation: CASTRTGESYEQYF.

The chain joins TRBV5-1 to TRBJ1-4; D may be TRBD1 (6 bases). Trimming cost V 8 bases and J 7 bases, with 21 bases left between them. Germline CDR1 SGHRS, CDR2 YFSETQ. This CDR3 comprises 15 residues. CDR3: CASRDTASDGEKLFF. CDR3 DNA sequence: TGCGCCAGTCGGGACACAGCATCGGATGGTGAAAAACTGTTTTTT.

The chain carries TRBV28 and TRBJ1-4; the D gene is possibly TRBD1 (5 bases). Germline V gives CDR1 MDHEN, CDR2 SYDVKM. This CDR3 comprises 14 residues. V was trimmed by 3 bases and J by 7 bases, leaving 12 bases between them. Here the CDR3 DNA reads TGTGCCAGCAGTTTTGGGGGGGGGAGTGAAAAACTGTTTTTT. This codes for CASSFGGGSEKLFF. The full variable domain, with the rest looked up from reference TRBV28 and TRBJ1-4, is DVKVTQSSRYLVKRTGEKVFLECVQDMDHENMFWYRQDPGLGLRLIYFSYDVKMKEKGDIPEGYSVSREKKERFSLILESASTNQTSMYLCASSFGGGSEKLFFGSGTQLSVL.

V and J are TRBV7-9 and TRBJ1-2; D may be TRBD1 (6 bases). This CDR3 is 13 amino acids long. Trimming took off 3 bases at V and 3 bases at J, with 8 bases between the two ends. From germline, CDR1 is SEHNR and CDR2 FQNEAQ (reference sequence). The CDR3 DNA follows: TGTGCCAGCAGCTTTCAGGGGCACTATGGCTACACCTTC. This sequence encodes CASSFQGHYGYTF.

V usage is TRBV6-6 and J usage is TRBJ1-1; D possibly corresponds to TRBD1 (6 bases). The CDR3 is made up of 13 amino acids. Trimming took off 6 bases at V and 3 bases at J, with 11 bases between the two ends. CDR1 and CDR2 (germline): MNHNY, SVGAGI (reference sequence). The CDR3 loop reads CASRPGGHTEAFF. The CDR3 DNA is TGTGCCAGCAGGCCGGGGGGGCACACTGAAGCTTTCTTT.